Listed below are T cell receptor beta chains from one sample, sequenced in a study of post-analysis software for immune sequencing data. MiXCR was run by TCRdb on the PCR reads, yielding one entry per CDR3 protein. The sample holds about 180,000 distinct CDR3 sequences, 25% to 35% seen once. The sequencing input was blood. Receptor source: a girl aged 5 to 17 with multiple sclerosis. Both conserved end residues are part of each CDR3. Fields, in order: V gene, J gene, D gene, clone size, CDR3 protein, CDR3 DNA. A D gene is named only where the DNA matches it firmly. The size field is filled for only some rows; it gives once, few, many or a size class.

TRBV10-3	TRBJ1-1	NA	many	CAISEYQGLTEAFF	TGTGCCATCAGTGAGTACCAGGGGTTGACTGAAGCTTTCTTT
TRBV4-1	TRBJ2-2	TRBD1	NA	CASSQGQGAFGTGELFF	TGCGCCAGCAGCCAAGGGCAGGGGGCATTCGGCACCGGGGAGCTGTTTTTT
TRBV29-1	TRBJ2-7	TRBD2	many	CSVGLAGVNEQYF	TGCAGCGTTGGACTAGCGGGAGTCAACGAGCAGTACTTC
TRBV28	TRBJ2-7	TRBD2	many	CASRPLAGAAYEQYF	TGTGCCAGCAGACCACTAGCGGGAGCTGCCTACGAGCAGTACTTC
TRBV30	TRBJ2-7	NA	NA	CAWSVRGIRYEQYF	TGTGCCTGGAGTGTACGGGGAATTCGCTACGAGCAGTACTTC
TRBV5-1	TRBJ2-7	NA	few	CASRTIMGHEQYF	TGCGCCAGCAGGACCATCATGGGACACGAGCAGTACTTC
TRBV6-5	TRBJ1-6	TRBD1	few	CASSYTVGQGDYPWSYNSPPHF	TGTGCCAGCAGTTACACGGTGGGACAGGGCGATTATCCGTGGTCCTATAATTCACCCCCCCACTTT
TRBV7-9	TRBJ1-1	NA	NA	CASSLARPGDTEAFF	TGTGCCAGCAGCTTAGCGCGGCCAGGGGACACTGAAGCTTTCTTT
TRBV12-3/TRBV12-4	TRBJ1-1	NA	few	CASSFWGETEAFF	TGTGCCAGCAGTTTCTGGGGGGAGACTGAAGCTTTCTTT
TRBV6-1	TRBJ1-2	NA	NA	CASSGPPILTFSYGYTF	TGTGCCAGCAGTGGTCCCCCGATACTGACCTTCTCCTATGGCTACACCTTC
TRBV20-1	TRBJ2-5	TRBD2	many	CSALPGREAPPETQYF	TGCAGTGCCTTGCCAGGGAGGGAGGCCCCCCCTGAGACCCAGTACTTC
TRBV20-1	TRBJ2-1	TRBD2	NA	CNAYTQVSPRTSGSRSQFF	TGCAATGCTTATACACAGGTATCCCCTCGGACTAGCGGGAGCCGGTCGCAGTTCTTC
TRBV4-2	TRBJ2-1	TRBD2	NA	CASSQGGGNEQFF	TGTGCCAGCAGCCAAGGGGGGGGCAATGAGCAGTTCTTC
TRBV7-6	TRBJ2-5	NA	many	CASSSGSETQYF	TGTGCCAGCAGCTCGGGGTCAGAGACCCAGTACTTC
TRBV29-1	TRBJ1-2	TRBD1	NA	CSVEVDRGMDYGYTF	TGCAGCGTTGAAGTCGACAGGGGTATGGACTATGGCTACACCTTC
TRBV5-1	TRBJ2-5	TRBD1	once	CASSLVGQGRQETQYF	TGCGCCAGCAGCTTGGTGGGACAGGGGCGTCAGGAGACCCAGTACTTC
TRBV19	TRBJ1-5	NA	few	CASSIRLGDSGGHF	TGTGCCAGTAGTATTCGTTTAGGGGACTCAGGAGGGCATTTT
TRBV25-1	TRBJ2-1	NA	many	CASSDPRGAHNEQFF	TGTGCCAGCAGTGATCCCAGGGGGGCGCACAATGAGCAGTTCTTC
TRBV2	TRBJ2-5	NA	NA	CASAGTSEEETQYF	TGTGCCAGCGCAGGGACGTCGGAGGAAGAGACCCAGTACTTC
TRBV7-9	TRBJ2-5	NA	NA	CASSSGLLGDQETQYF	TGTGCCAGCAGCTCGGGACTTCTGGGCGACCAAGAGACCCAGTACTTC
TRBV29-1	TRBJ1-5	NA	many	CSGGDMDQPQHF	TGCAGCGGTGGAGACATGGATCAGCCCCAGCATTTT
TRBV19	TRBJ1-1	TRBD1	NA	CASSLTGGGWTEAFF	TGTGCCAGTAGTCTGACAGGGGGCGGATGGACTGAAGCTTTCTTT
TRBV27	TRBJ2-1	TRBD2	many	CASSLLAGGIDNEQFF	TGTGCCAGCAGTTTATTGGCGGGAGGGATAGACAATGAGCAGTTCTTC
TRBV3-1	TRBJ1-1	TRBD1	NA	CACSQSGGTEAFF	TGTGCCTGCAGCCAATCAGGGGGCACTGAAGCTTTCTTT
TRBV4-1	TRBJ1-2	TRBD1	few	CASSQEGQGRGYTF	TGCGCCAGCAGCCAAGAAGGACAGGGGAGAGGCTACACCTTC
TRBV28	TRBJ1-5	TRBD1	few	CASSLDRVRRQPQHF	TGTGCCAGCAGCCTTGACAGGGTCAGGCGTCAGCCCCAGCATTTT
TRBV20-1	TRBJ2-1	NA	few	CSAPLATKVSNEQFF	TGCAGTGCTCCTCTAGCGACCAAAGTGTCCAATGAGCAGTTCTTC
TRBV10-3	TRBJ2-3	TRBD2	many	CATTSGGYTDTQYF	TGTGCCACGACTAGCGGGGGGTACACAGATACGCAGTATTTT
TRBV6-2/TRBV6-3	TRBJ2-3	NA	NA	CASRTRDKSTDTQYF	TGTGCCAGCAGAACCCGGGACAAGAGCACAGATACGCAGTATTTT
TRBV2	TRBJ2-5	NA	many	CASSVIPEGETQYF	TGTGCCAGCAGTGTGATCCCCGAAGGAGAGACCCAGTACTTC
TRBV7-9	TRBJ2-7	TRBD2	many	CASSLQLAGKYEQYF	TGTGCCAGCAGCTTACAACTAGCGGGAAAGTACGAGCAGTACTTC
TRBV14	TRBJ2-7	TRBD2	NA	CASSQEGGLAGVRPTYEQYF	TGTGCCAGCAGCCAAGAAGGAGGACTAGCGGGAGTCCGTCCGACCTACGAGCAGTACTTC
TRBV5-6	TRBJ2-5	NA	many	CASRGFRETQYF	TGTGCCAGCAGAGGGTTTAGGGAGACCCAGTACTTC
TRBV7-2	TRBJ2-3	TRBD2	NA	CASSPIGLAGAGTQYF	TGTGCCAGCAGCCCCATCGGACTAGCGGGAGCGGGGACGCAGTATTTT
TRBV5-1	TRBJ2-7	TRBD2	NA	CASSPTSEKYNEQYF	TGCGCCAGCAGCCCGACTAGCGAGAAATACAATGAGCAGTACTTC
TRBV6-6	TRBJ2-1	NA	NA	CASTPGSRNNEQFF	TGTGCCAGCACGCCGGGCAGCCGAAACAATGAGCAGTTCTTC
TRBV21-1	TRBJ2-7	NA	NA	CASSKVPGFWEQYF	TGTGCCAGCAGCAAAGTCCCAGGATTCTGGGAGCAGTACTTC
TRBV4-1	TRBJ1-1	NA	NA	CASSQGLLNTEAFF	TGCGCCAGCAGCCAGGGACTCCTGAACACTGAAGCTTTCTTT
TRBV7-6	TRBJ2-1	NA	many	CASSLDWGVSSYNEQFF	TGTGCCAGCAGCTTAGATTGGGGGGTTAGCTCCTACAATGAGCAGTTCTTC
TRBV5-1	TRBJ1-5	NA	few	CASSLQGFRQPQHF	TGCGCCAGCAGCTTACAGGGATTTAGGCAGCCCCAGCATTTT
TRBV2	TRBJ2-1	NA	few	CASSVDINEQFF	TGTGCCAGCAGCGTCGACATCAATGAGCAGTTCTTC
TRBV6-5	TRBJ2-7	NA	many	CASSSDGSSYEQYF	TGTGCCAGCAGTTCGGACGGGAGCTCCTACGAGCAGTACTTC
TRBV2	TRBJ1-1	NA	NA	CASSEALRGTEAFF	TGTGCCAGCAGTGAAGCGCTTCGTGGGACTGAAGCTTTCTTT
TRBV4-1	TRBJ2-7	TRBD2	many	CASSQDYGRYWEQYF	TGCGCCAGCAGCCAAGATTACGGGAGGTACTGGGAGCAGTACTTC
TRBV18	TRBJ1-6	NA	NA	CASSPRFSETADSPLHF	TGTGCCAGCTCACCACGGTTTTCCGAGACAGCAGATTCACCCCTCCACTTT
TRBV5-6	TRBJ2-5	NA	few	CASSSGAGETQYF	TGTGCCAGCAGCTCGGGAGCGGGCGAGACCCAGTACTTC
TRBV11-2	TRBJ1-2	NA	many	CASSYEGPLTTGGYTF	TGTGCCAGCAGCTACGAGGGTCCCCTAACGACGGGCGGCTACACCTTC
TRBV4-1	TRBJ2-7	NA	NA	CASSQVFLGVARNEQYF	TGCGCCAGCAGCCAAGTCTTTTTGGGTGTCGCCCGGAACGAGCAGTACTTC
TRBV5-1	TRBJ2-7	TRBD1	many	CASSKGQALYEQYF	TGCGCCAGCAGCAAGGGACAGGCCCTCTACGAGCAGTACTTC
TRBV12-3/TRBV12-4	TRBJ2-2	NA	NA	CASSQPTVAGPGELFF	TGTGCCAGCAGTCAACCGACAGTTGCAGGGCCCGGGGAGCTGTTTTTT
TRBV12-3/TRBV12-4	TRBJ2-3	NA	many	CASSLGGRGTDTQYF	TGTGCCAGCAGTTTAGGAGGTCGGGGCACAGATACGCAGTATTTT